The source of this TCR beta chain is a study of T and B cells in COVID-19 patients. Across the study: Critical illness requiring mechanical ventilation or extracorporeal membrane oxygenation affected 12 of 20 active-infection patients.

About this clonotype: Its antigen is undetermined.

Whole-study findings and limits: CD4+, regulatory T cell, CD8+ and sorted SARS-CoV-2-responsive or tetramer+ T cells were not yet sequenced.

TRB rearrangements were amplified by multiplex PCR with BIOMED2 TRB-A/B primers. TCRdb called the multiplex PCR reads again in MiXCR, with one record for every CDR3 protein. The profile shows 8,000 to 8,500 distinct CDR3 sequences, 40% of them singletons. From blood, roughly 220-550 ng of genomic DNA served as TRB template. Material for sequencing was blood. The TCR sequence derives from a human donor who had recovered from COVID-19.

In nucleotides, the CDR3 is TGTGCCAGCAGTTCCGGGACGCGGGAAGCTTTCTTT. As protein: CASSSGTREAFF. This chain links TRBV27 with TRBJ1-1; a possible D gene is TRBD1 (5 bases). The CDR3 extends over 12 amino acids. Looked up from germline, CDR1 is MNHEY and CDR2 is SMNVEV (reference sequence). V shed 4 bases and J shed 8 bases, with 11 bases lying between them.